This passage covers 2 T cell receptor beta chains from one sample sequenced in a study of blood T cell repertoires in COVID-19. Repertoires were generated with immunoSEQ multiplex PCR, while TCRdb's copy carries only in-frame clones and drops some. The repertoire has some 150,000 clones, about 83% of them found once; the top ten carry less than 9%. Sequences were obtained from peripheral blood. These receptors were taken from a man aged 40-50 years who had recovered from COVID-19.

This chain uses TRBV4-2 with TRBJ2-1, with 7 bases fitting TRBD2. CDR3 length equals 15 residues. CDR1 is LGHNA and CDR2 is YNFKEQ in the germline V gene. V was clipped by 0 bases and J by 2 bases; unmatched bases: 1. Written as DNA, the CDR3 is TGTGCCAGCAGCCAAGATCGGGGGGCCTACAATGAGCAGTTCTTC. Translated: CASSQDRGAYNEQFF.

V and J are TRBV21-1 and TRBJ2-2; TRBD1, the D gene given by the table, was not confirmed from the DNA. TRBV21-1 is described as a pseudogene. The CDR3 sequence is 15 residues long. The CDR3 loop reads CASSRGQGLTGELFF. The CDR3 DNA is TGTGCCAGCAGCAGAGGACAGGGCCTCACCGGGGAGCTGTTTTTT.